The T cell receptor (beta chain) described here comes from a study of T cell changes during pregnancy in multiple sclerosis (dated by TCRdb to the late 2010s). Background for the entire study: The study looked at changes in the T cell repertoire across pregnancy in women with multiple sclerosis.

Based on the germline V gene, the CDR1 and CDR2 sequences are MDHEN and SYDVKM. V drops 2 bases and J drops 4 bases, leaving 13 bases in between. There are 15 amino acids in the CDR3, from cysteine to phenylalanine inclusive. The entry retains the CDR3 DNA only, 45 bases that are in frame from base 1. Note on this clone: It has no known antigen specificity. Base qualities were left out, and no much larger clone turns up one base away.

The library was generated by the immunoSEQ multiplex PCR assay. TCRdb re-hosts the immuneACCESS table, in-frame sequences only. Its copies lack some clones; in the studies checked, an unresolved V gene accounts for under half of them, and the cause for the rest is not known. The sample yields about 40,000 clones; approximately 90% were counted once. Of the sample, roughly 0.72% is held by the ten largest clones. In this chain, TRBV28 is recombined with TRBJ2-3; possibly the D gene is TRBD2, per 5 matching bases. The sequence came from a female donor with multiple sclerosis, enrolled in a pregnancy study. The sample in question was CD4+ T cells from peripheral blood mononuclear cells, obtained before pregnancy. The CDR3 region has the sequence CASSLTAARADTQYF. The DNA is TGTGCCAGCAGTTTAACGGCGGCGCGGGCAGATACGCAGTATTTT. The reference TRBV28 and TRBJ2-3 proteins fill in what lies around the CDR3, so the full variable domain reads DVKVTQSSRYLVKRTGEKVFLECVQDMDHENMFWYRQDPGLGLRLIYFSYDVKMKEKGDIPEGYSVSREKKERFSLILESASTNQTSMYLCASSLTAARADTQYFGPGTRLTVL.